Each of the 3 T cell receptor beta chains below was sequenced from the same sample in a study of cytomegalovirus exposure and HLA in healthy donors. PCR involved 60 Vbeta and 13 Jbeta primers. Here immunoSEQ multiplex PCR was the method, and the copy in TCRdb shows in-frame clones only, minus some. The sample contains approximately 100,000 clones, around 77% of which appear only once. The specimen was PBMCs. The origin of the receptors is a man aged 35 to 55 in good health and CMV-seropositive.

About this clone itself: The sample carries other DNA sequences with the same CDR3. This chain joins TRBV5-1 and TRBJ1-2, with a tentative D call TRBD1 (6 bases). Trimming took off 3 bases at V and 4 bases at J, with 13 bases between the two ends. Germline V gene data show CDR1 as SGHRS and CDR2 as YFSETQ. The CDR3 sequence is 14 residues long. CDR3 in DNA: TGCGCCAGCAGCTATGGGCAGGGGATCTATGGCTACACCTTC. It codes for CASSYGQGIYGYTF.

In this sample, this clone turned up a few times. The V and J genes are TRBV6-5 and TRBJ1-2; tentatively, D is TRBD1 (6 bases). This CDR3 region has 15 residues. The V end was cut by 2 bases, the J end by 8 bases, with 18 bases between. The germline gives CDR1 MNHEY, CDR2 SVGAGI. The CDR3 sequence is CASSYHLGGGLGYTF. The CDR3 DNA reads as TGTGCCAGCAGTTACCACTTGGGCGGGGGGCTCGGCTACACCTTC.

V usage is TRBV7-9 and J usage is TRBJ1-4; D possibly corresponds to TRBD1 (5 bases). This CDR3 contains 17 residues. Trimming stripped 4 bases from V and 1 base from J, with 16 bases between. The germline gives CDR1 SEHNR, CDR2 FQNEAQ (reference sequence). CDR3 sequence: CASSSRAGTGTNEKLFF. CDR3 coding DNA: TGTGCCAGCAGCTCCCGGGCGGGGACTGGAACTAATGAAAAACTGTTTTTT.